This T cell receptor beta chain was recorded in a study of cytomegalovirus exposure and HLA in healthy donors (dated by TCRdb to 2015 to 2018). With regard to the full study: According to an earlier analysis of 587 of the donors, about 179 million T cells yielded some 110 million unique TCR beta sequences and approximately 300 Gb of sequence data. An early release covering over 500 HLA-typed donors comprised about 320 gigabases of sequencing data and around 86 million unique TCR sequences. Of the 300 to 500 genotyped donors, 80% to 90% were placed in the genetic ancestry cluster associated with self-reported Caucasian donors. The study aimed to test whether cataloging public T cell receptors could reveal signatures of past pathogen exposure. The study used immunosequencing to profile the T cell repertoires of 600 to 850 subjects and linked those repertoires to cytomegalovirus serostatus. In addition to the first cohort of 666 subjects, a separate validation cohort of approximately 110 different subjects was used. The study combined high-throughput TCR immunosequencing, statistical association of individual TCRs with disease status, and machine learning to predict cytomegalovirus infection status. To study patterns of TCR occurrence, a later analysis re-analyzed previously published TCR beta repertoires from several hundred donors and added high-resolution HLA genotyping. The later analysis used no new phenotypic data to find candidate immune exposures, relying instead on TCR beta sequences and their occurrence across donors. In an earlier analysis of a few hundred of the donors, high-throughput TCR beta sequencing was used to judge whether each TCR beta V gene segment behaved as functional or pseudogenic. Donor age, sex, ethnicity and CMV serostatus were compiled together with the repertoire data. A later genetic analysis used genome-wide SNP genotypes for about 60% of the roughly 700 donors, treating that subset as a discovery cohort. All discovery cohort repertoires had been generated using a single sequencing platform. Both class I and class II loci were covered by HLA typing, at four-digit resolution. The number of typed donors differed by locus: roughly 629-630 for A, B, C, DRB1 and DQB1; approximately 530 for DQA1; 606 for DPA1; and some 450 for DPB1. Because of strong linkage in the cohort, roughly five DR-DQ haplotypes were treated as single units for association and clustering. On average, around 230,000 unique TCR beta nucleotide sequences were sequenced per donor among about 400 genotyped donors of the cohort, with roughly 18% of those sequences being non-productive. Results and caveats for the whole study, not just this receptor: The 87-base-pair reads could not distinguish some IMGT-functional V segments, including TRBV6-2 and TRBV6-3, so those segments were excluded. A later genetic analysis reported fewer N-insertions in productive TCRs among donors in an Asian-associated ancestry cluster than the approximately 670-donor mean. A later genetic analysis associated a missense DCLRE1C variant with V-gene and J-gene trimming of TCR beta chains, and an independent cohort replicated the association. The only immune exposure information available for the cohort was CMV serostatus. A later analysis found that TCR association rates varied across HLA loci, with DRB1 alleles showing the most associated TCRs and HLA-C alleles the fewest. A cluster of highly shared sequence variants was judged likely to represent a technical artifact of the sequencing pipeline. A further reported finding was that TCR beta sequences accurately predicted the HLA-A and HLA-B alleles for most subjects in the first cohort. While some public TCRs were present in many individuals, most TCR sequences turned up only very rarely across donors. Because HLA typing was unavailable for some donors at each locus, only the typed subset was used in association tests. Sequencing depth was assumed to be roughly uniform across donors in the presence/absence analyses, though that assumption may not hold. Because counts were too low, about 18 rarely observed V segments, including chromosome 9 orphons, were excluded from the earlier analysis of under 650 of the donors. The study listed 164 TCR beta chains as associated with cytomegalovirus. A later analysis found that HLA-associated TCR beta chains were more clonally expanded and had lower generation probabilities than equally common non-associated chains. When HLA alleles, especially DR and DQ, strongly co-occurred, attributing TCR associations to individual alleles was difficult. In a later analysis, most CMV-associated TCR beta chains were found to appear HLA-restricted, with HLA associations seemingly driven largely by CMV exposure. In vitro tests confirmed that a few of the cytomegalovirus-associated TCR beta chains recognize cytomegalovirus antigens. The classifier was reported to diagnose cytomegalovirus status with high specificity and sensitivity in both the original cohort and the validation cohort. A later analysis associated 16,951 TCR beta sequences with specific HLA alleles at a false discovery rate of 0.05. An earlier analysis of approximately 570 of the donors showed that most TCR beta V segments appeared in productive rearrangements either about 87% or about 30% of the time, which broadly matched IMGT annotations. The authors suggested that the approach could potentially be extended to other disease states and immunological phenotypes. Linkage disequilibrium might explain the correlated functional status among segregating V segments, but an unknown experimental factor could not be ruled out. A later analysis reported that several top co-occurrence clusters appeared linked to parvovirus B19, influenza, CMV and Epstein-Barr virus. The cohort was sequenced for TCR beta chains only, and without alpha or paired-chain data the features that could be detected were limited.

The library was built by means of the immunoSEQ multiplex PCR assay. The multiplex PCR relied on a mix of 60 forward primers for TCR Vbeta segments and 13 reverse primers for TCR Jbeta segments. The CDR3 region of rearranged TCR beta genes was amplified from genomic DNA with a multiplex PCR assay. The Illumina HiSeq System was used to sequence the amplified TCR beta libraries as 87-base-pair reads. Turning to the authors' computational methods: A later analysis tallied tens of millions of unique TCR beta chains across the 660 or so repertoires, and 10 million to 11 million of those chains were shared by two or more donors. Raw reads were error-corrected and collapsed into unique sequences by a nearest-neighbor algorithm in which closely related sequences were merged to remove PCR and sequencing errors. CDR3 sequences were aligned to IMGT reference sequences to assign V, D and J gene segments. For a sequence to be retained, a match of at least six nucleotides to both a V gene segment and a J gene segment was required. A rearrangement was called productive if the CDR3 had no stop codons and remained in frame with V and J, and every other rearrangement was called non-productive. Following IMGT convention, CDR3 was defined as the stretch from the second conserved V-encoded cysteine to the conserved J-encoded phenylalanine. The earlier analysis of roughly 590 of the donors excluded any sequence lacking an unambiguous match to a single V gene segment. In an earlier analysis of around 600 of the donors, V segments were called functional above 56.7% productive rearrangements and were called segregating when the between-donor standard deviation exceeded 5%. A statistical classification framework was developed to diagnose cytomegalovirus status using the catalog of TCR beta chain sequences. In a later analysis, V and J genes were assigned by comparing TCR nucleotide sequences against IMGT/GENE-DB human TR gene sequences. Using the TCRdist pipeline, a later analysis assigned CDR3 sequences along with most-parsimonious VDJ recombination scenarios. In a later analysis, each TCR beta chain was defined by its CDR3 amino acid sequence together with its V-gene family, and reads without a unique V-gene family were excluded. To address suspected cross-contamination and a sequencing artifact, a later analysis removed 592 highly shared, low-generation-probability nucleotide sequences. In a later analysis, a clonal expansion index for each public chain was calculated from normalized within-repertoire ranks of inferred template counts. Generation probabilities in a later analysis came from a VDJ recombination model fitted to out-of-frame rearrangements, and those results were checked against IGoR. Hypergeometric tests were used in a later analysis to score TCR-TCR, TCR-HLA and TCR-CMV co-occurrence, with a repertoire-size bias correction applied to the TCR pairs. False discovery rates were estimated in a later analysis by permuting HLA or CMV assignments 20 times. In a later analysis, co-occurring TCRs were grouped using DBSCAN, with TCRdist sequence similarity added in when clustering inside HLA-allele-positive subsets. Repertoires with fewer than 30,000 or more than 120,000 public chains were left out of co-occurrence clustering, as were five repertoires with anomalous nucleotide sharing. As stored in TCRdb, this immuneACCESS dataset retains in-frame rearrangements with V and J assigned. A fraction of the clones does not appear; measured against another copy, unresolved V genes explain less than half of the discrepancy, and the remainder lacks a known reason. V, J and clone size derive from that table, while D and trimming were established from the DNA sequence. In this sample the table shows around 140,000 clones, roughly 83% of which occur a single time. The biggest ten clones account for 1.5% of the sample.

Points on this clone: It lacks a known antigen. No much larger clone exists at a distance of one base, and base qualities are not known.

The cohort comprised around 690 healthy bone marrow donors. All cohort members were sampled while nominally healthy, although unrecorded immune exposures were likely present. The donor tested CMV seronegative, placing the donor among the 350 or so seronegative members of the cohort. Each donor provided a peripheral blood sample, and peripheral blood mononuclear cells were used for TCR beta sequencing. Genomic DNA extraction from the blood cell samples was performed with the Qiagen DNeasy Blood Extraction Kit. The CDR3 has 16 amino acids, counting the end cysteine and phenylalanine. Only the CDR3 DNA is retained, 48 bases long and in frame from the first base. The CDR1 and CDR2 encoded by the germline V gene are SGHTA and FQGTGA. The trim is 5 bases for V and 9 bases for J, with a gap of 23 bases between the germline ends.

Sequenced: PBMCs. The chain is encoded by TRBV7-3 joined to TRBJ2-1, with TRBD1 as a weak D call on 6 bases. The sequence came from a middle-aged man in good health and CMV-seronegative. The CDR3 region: CASSLGASGQGGEQFF. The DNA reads TGTGCCAGCAGCCTGGGAGCCAGCGGCCAAGGGGGTGAGCAGTTCTTC.